This passage covers 18 T cell receptor beta chains from one sample sequenced in a study of T cell clonality in common variable immunodeficiency. Produced via immunoSEQ multiplex PCR; TCRdb's table is partial and in-frame only. The repertoire consists of about 43,000 clones, none detected only once. Sample: peripheral blood mononuclear cells. The receptors here all came from a person aged 18 to 75 in good health.

Concerning this clone: The CDR3 end falls 3 residues outside the read, so it is completed with the germline J gene. The rearrangement links TRBV20-1 to TRBJ2-3; D uncertain. CDR1 and CDR2 (germline): DFQATT, SNEGSKA (reference sequence). The CDR3 runs to 11 residues. The DNA read from the CDR3 is TGCAGTGCTAGGTTACAAGAGACG. Its translation is CSARLQET. The CDR3 in full is CSARLQETQYF.

The sample holds many counts of this clone. The CDR3 extends 3 residues past the end of the read, so its final part is completed from the germline J gene. The rearrangement links TRBV5-4 to TRBJ1-2; D perhaps matches TRBD1 (6 bases). V lost 4 bases and J lost 4, with 17 bases in between. Germline CDR1 reads SGHNT; CDR2 reads YYREEE (reference sequence). This CDR3 comprises 15 residues. CDR3 DNA, as far as it was read: TGTGCCAGCAGCCAACAGGGCCTTTTTGGCTATGGC. This codes for CASSQQGLFGYG. Given in full, the CDR3 is CASSQQGLFGYGYTF.

This clone appeared many times. The CDR3 end is not reached by the read, which stops 3 residues before it; the germline J gene fills it in. The chain recombines TRBV18 with TRBJ1-1; no firm D call. Deletions cut 1 base from V and 3 bases from J, with 12 bases between. The germline CDR1 and CDR2 sequences are KGHSH and LQKENI. The CDR3 has 15 residues. CDR3 in amino acids: CASSPRDGVDTEAFF. The CDR3 DNA, read in part, is TGTGCCAGCTCACCACGAGACGGGGTGGACACTGAA.

This clone was seen at least ten times. The CDR3 is cut off 3 residues early in the read; its end comes from the germline J gene. V gene TRBV5-6 combines with J gene TRBJ1-4; no firm D call. V was shortened by 2 bases and J by 0 bases, with 5 bases between the two germline ends. The length of the CDR3 is 14 residues. Germline assignment: CDR1 SGHDT and CDR2 YYEEEE. CDR3 DNA, as far as it was read: TGTGCCAGCAGCTTTATAGCAACTAATGAAAAA. Translation gives CASSFIATNEK. The whole CDR3 reads CASSFIATNEKLFF.

This clone appeared many times. The missing CDR3 end, 3 residues past where the read stops, is filled in from the germline J gene. This chain connects TRBV6-2 or TRBV6-3 to TRBJ2-1; 8 bases are a match to TRBD2. The CDR3 sequence is 17 residues long. Germline CDR1 MNHEY, CDR2 SVGEGT. V shed 7 bases, J shed 6 bases, and the junction held 17 bases outside the gene matches. The sequenced CDR3 bases are TGTGCCAGCACCGAGGGGAGCGGGGGAATCTTAGGCAATGAG. Its translation is CASTEGSGGILGNE. Given in full, the CDR3 is CASTEGSGGILGNEQFF.

Many counts were recorded for this clone. The CDR3 end falls 3 residues outside the read, so it is completed with the germline J gene. J is TRBJ2-3 and V is TRBV20-1; 9 positions match TRBD1. This CDR3 has 15 residues. Looked up from germline, CDR1 is DFQATT and CDR2 is SNEGSKA (reference sequence). The junction had 10 bases not matched to a gene; V was cut back by 5 bases and J by 4 bases. CDR3 sequence reads: CSAGHGQGIPDTQYF. The DNA read from the CDR3 is TGCAGTGCTGGACATGGACAGGGGATCCCAGATACG.

This clone occurred many times. With the read ending 3 residues before the CDR3 end, the germline J gene is used to fill in that end. This rearrangement joins TRBV9 to TRBJ2-2, with TRBD2 identical over 8 bases. Germline V lookup: CDR1 SGDLS, CDR2 YYNGEE. The CDR3 length is 16 residues. J gave up 1 base and V 0 bases, and 2 bases lay outside the gene matches. The CDR3 loop reads CASSVGAGGNTGELFF. Partial CDR3 DNA: TGTGCCAGCAGCGTAGGGGCGGGAGGGAACACCGGGGAG.

This clone was counted many times. The read gets to within 3 residues of the CDR3 end, and the germline J gene fills in the rest. This rearrangement joins TRBV14 to TRBJ1-4, with D unresolved. CDR1 and CDR2 (germline): SGHDN, FVKESK. This CDR3 is built from 16 residues. Trimming cost V 6 bases and J 0 bases, with 14 bases left between them. Incomplete CDR3 DNA: TGTGCCAGCAGTTTTGGGCCGTCGACAACTAATGAAAAA. Its translation: CASSFGPSTTNEK. The entire CDR3 protein is CASSFGPSTTNEKLFF.

This clone has ten or more counts. The CDR3 extends 3 residues past the end of the read, so its final part is completed from the germline J gene. This chain links TRBV2 with TRBJ2-1; 11 bases align to TRBD2. CDR3 length: 15 residues. The V gene's germline CDR1 is SNHLY and CDR2 FYNNEI. V gave up 7 bases and J gave up 5 bases; unmatched junction bases: 7. Partial CDR3 DNA: TGTGCCAGCACCATGCTAGCGGGAGGTCACAATGAG. It encodes CASTMLAGGHNE. In full, the CDR3 is CASTMLAGGHNEQFF.

In this sample, this clone turned up many times. The CDR3 end is not reached by the read, which stops 3 residues before it; the germline J gene fills it in. The chain recombines TRBV5-1 with TRBJ2-5; 8 positions match TRBD2. V was clipped by 0 bases and J by 0 bases; unmatched bases: 7. Germline loops: CDR1 SGHRS, CDR2 YFSETQ. The CDR3 has 17 amino acids. The sequenced part of the CDR3 DNA is TGCGCCAGCAGCTTGGTTATTGATAGCGGGAACCAAGAGACC. Amino acids: CASSLVIDSGNQET. The full-length CDR3 reads as CASSLVIDSGNQETQYF.

This clone was counted ten times or more. The missing CDR3 end, 3 residues past where the read stops, is filled in from the germline J gene. The J gene is TRBJ2-2, the V gene TRBV20-1; maybe TRBD2 (5 bases). In germline, CDR1 is DFQATT, CDR2 SNEGSKA (reference sequence). CDR3 length: 14 amino acids. Trimming took 3 bases from V and 2 from J, leaving 10 bases between them. CDR3 sequence: CSASVRGNTGELFF. The CDR3 bases that were read are TGCAGTGCTAGCGTACGGGGTAACACCGGGGAG.

At least ten counts were recorded for this clone. The read halts 3 residues ahead of the CDR3 end, with the missing end drawn from the germline J gene. The chain joins TRBV20-1 to TRBJ1-5, with D possibly being TRBD1 (5 bases). Trimming pared 3 bases from V and 1 base from J, leaving 13 bases between. The germline gives CDR1 DFQATT, CDR2 SNEGSKA (reference sequence). The CDR3 runs 15 residues. The covered CDR3 bases are TGCAGTGCTAGGGCAGGGTTTTTCAGCAATCAGCCC. Amino acid sequence: CSARAGFFSNQP. The complete CDR3 protein is CSARAGFFSNQPQHF.

This clone was observed at least ten times. The observed sequence ends 3 residues before the CDR3 terminus, with the missing tail filled in from the germline J gene. The genes are TRBV20-1 and TRBJ1-2; TRBD1 might be the D (6 bases). Germline lookup yields CDR1 DFQATT and CDR2 SNEGSKA (reference sequence). V was clipped by 6 bases and J by 0 bases, with 17 bases between them. The CDR3 extends over 15 amino acids. The CDR3 DNA, read in part, is TGCAGTGCCAGGGGATCACAGGGATCTAACTATGGC. This translates into CSARGSQGSNYG. The CDR3 reads in full as CSARGSQGSNYGYTF.

This clone was detected many times. The CDR3 end is not reached by the read, which stops 3 residues before it; the germline J gene fills it in. The V gene is TRBV2, the J gene TRBJ2-7; 12 nucleotides match TRBD2. CDR1 and CDR2 from the germline V gene are SNHLY and FYNNEI. The CDR3 has 16 residues. The J segment lost 5 bases and the V segment lost 6 bases, leaving 11 bases of the junction unmatched. Incomplete CDR3 DNA: TGTGCCAGCAGCGCTACTTCGACTAGCGGGAGAGACGAG. It specifies CASSATSTSGRDE. The CDR3 in full is CASSATSTSGRDEQYF.

This clone was recorded at least ten times. The read stops 3 residues short of the end of the CDR3; the missing end is completed from the germline J gene. J is TRBJ2-3 and V is TRBV7-3; maybe TRBD2 (6 bases). CDR3 size: 14 residues. The germline CDR1 and CDR2 sequences are SGHTA and FQGTGA. Between the trimmed V and J ends, which lost 2 bases and 2 bases, there was a span of 8 bases. CDR3 loop: CASSLGGTTDTQYF. The part of the CDR3 DNA that was read is TGTGCCAGCAGCTTAGGGGGGACCACAGATACG.

The table lists this clone with many counts. Partial CDR3 DNA: TGTGCCAGCACTCGGACTAGCGGGCTAGATGAG. Translation: CASTRTSGLDE. The complete CDR3 sequence is CASTRTSGLDEQFF. This chain joins TRBV4-2 and TRBJ2-1; 11 bases match TRBD2. The CDR3 goes on 3 residues after the read ends, and that part is filled in from the germline J gene. The CDR3 extends over 14 amino acids. Germline CDR1 LGHNA, CDR2 YNFKEQ. V lost 7 bases, J lost 8 bases, and 7 bases stayed unmatched.

This clone was seen many times. The missing CDR3 end, 3 residues past where the read stops, is filled in from the germline J gene. This chain links TRBV7-2 with TRBJ2-4, with D possibly matching TRBD1 (5 bases). The CDR3 is 13 residues long. Germline V CDR1 and CDR2: SGHTA, FQGNSA. CDR3 bases read: TGTGCCAGCAGCCCATCCACAGGATCTAAT. Translation: CASSPSTGSN. The full CDR3 sequence reads CASSPSTGSNQYF.

This clone was seen many times. From the germline J gene comes the end of the CDR3, since the read stops 3 residues before it. The chain carries TRBV11-3 and TRBJ2-3; 8 positions agree with TRBD1. The CDR3 sequence is 14 residues long. Per germline, CDR1 SGHNT and CDR2 YENEEA. J lost 2 bases, V lost 6 bases, and 4 bases had no gene match. CDR3 bases read: TGTGCCAGCAGTTGGACAGGGACCACAGATACG. This codes for CASSWTGTTDT. The full CDR3 reads CASSWTGTTDTQYF.